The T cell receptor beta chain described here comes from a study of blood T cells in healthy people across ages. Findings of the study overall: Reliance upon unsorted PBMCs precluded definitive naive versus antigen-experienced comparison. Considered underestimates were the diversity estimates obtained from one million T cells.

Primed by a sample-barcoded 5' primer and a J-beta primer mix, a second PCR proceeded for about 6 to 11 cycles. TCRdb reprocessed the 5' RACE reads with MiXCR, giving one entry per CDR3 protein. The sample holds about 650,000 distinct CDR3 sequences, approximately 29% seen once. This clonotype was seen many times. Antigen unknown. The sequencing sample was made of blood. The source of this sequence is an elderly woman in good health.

In DNA form, the CDR3 reads TGTGCCAGCAGTCAAATTGGACAGGGAAGGAACGAGCAGTACTTC. Protein sequence: CASSQIGQGRNEQYF. V gene TRBV27 combines with J gene TRBJ2-7; 8 bases line up with TRBD1. CDR1 and CDR2 from the germline V gene are MNHEY and SMNVEV (reference sequence). The length of the CDR3 is 15 residues. J lost 5 bases, V lost 5 bases, and 11 bases had no gene match.